This TCR beta chain was retrieved from a study of shared clonotypes between healthy human individuals. The data were produced by immunoSEQ multiplex PCR, yet TCRdb's version contains in-frame clones alone and is incomplete. Among about 600,000 clones listed, roughly 97% were seen once. Germline CDR1 and CDR2: LNHDA and SQIVND (reference sequence). The CDR3 covers 13 residues. The ends were cut back, 5 bases at V and 4 bases at J, with 12 bases in the middle. The TCR originated in a woman in her 30s in good health. Sequencing input: naive CD4+ T cells sorted from blood. Subset meaning: CD45RA+ positively selected. The rearrangement uses TRBV19 and TRBJ2-7, with D possibly being TRBD2 (6 bases). The chain's CDR3 is CASSSISGYEQYF. The DNA of the CDR3 is TGTGCCAGTAGTTCGATTAGCGGATACGAGCAGTACTTC. Full variable domain (rest looked up from reference TRBV19 and TRBJ2-7): DGGITQSPKYLFRKEGQNVTLSCEQNLNHDAMYWYRQDPGQGLRLIYYSQIVNDFQKGDIAEGYSVSREKKESFPLTVTSAQKNPTAFYLCASSSISGYEQYFGPGTRLTVT.